This TCR beta chain was retrieved from a study of glioma-infiltrating T cells. Germline V gene sequence: CDR1 MNHEY, CDR2 SMNVEV (reference sequence). CDR3 size: 17 residues. Whole-study results and caveats: CDR3 overlap between tissue and blood was very small. Tissue-blood divergence was below expectation in non-neoplastic patients, above in gliomas.

This clonotype was seen once. Its specificity is not known. Using RNA template, CDR3s of TCR alpha and beta were amplified with iRepertoire arm-PCR. Tissue mRNA or PBMC total RNA, about 85-400 ng, went into one-step reverse transcription and amplification. TCRdb independently ran MiXCR on the multiplex PCR reads; one entry per CDR3 protein. The sample lists 90,000 to 100,000 distinct CDR3 sequences, roughly 40% occurring once. The chain has TRBV27 and TRBJ2-2, with 7 nucleotides matching TRBD2. The sequence derives from a human donor with low-grade glioma or glioblastoma, undergoing nonglioma brain surgery, or in good health (not recorded which). The specimen sequenced was glioma tissue, nonneoplastic brain tissue, or PBMCs (not recorded which). Here the CDR3 reads CVSRMGLAGENTGELFF. Written as DNA, the CDR3 is TGTGTTAGCAGAATGGGACTGGCGGGGGAGAACACCGGGGAGCTGTTTTTT.